This TCR beta chain emerged from a study of radiotherapy plus CTLA-4 blockade in lung cancer. For the study at large: There were objective responses in 15% to 20% of patients, and 31% had disease control.

Notes on this clone: What it binds is not known.

Assay: immunoSEQ multiplex PCR; the TCRdb copy retains only in-frame clones and omits some. The top ten hold roughly 20% of the sample, which has tens of thousands of clones, 78% seen once. Study-wide points: Together with interferon-beta, which increased in serum after radiation, early dynamic changes in blood T cell clones were reportedly the best predictors of response. Clones derived from tumor TCRs expanded in blood after radiotherapy plus ipilimumab.

The V gene end was trimmed by 4 bases and the J gene end by 0 bases; junction bases not matched to a gene: 8. This CDR3 is 16 amino acids long. Looked up from germline, CDR1 is MNHEY and CDR2 is SMNVEV (reference sequence). The TCR originated in a human donor with non-small cell lung cancer whose response to radiotherapy plus ipilimumab could not be evaluated. Some clones in this sample may be carry-over from other donors' samples. The gene calls are TRBV27 and TRBJ1-2, with TRBD1 matching 7 bases. The material was peripheral blood, obtained from a patient treated with radiotherapy plus ipilimumab. The CDR3 DNA is TGTGCCAGCAGTTCCCGACAGGGCGGAGCTAACTATGGCTACACCTTC. Translated: CASSSRQGGANYGYTF.